This T cell receptor (beta chain) stems from a study of T cell repertoires in cytomegalovirus infection. TCRdb used MiXCR to reprocess the reads, holding one entry per CDR3 protein. The sample contains approximately 770,000 distinct CDR3 sequences, about 28% of which appear only once. Germline trimming cut 3 bases from V and 5 bases from J; bases unmatched to any gene: 10. The CDR3 has 16 amino acids. Germline-derived CDR1 and CDR2 are MGHRA and YSYEKL. With regard to this clonotype: As yet, its antigen is unknown.

The source was cultured CD8+ T cells from PBMCs, collected from culture after CMV antigen stimulation. The V gene is TRBV4-1, the J gene TRBJ1-5, with 7 bases aligning to TRBD1. The receptor's source is a human donor in good health (CMV status not recorded). Some clones in this sample may be carry-over from other donors' samples. Written as DNA, the CDR3 is TGCGCCAGCAGCCAGCGGATCCGGGACAGATATCAGCCCCAGCATTTT. Residues: CASSQRIRDRYQPQHF.